This TCR beta chain was recovered during a study of blood T cell repertoires in COVID-19. About the study: The United States, Italy and Spain provided the acute and convalescent COVID-19 samples. The cDNA or gDNA used as material had been derived from T cells, B-cell-depleted T cells, or PBMCs.

The CDR3 runs 11 residues. The V gene's germline CDR1 is SEHNR and CDR2 FQNEAQ (reference sequence). V lost 5 bases and J lost 8, with 9 bases in between. In the authors' methods: Estimation of nucleated cell counts was performed using reference gene primer amplification. Clones were read by immunoSEQ multiplex PCR, and TCRdb kept only the in-frame ones, dropping some. Clone size and the V and J calls come from that table; the DNA yielded D and trimming. The repertoire holds under 250,000 clones, with about nine tenths as singletons. Enrollees, about 18 to 89 years old, lived in 24 US areas. This receptor was taken from a woman aged 25 to 45 with acute COVID-19. The sample taken for sequencing was PBMCs or T cells enriched from blood (not recorded which). The J gene is TRBJ1-2, the V gene TRBV7-9; D uncertain. The CDR3 loop reads CASSAPWGYTF. The CDR3 DNA reads TGTGCCAGCAGCGCGCCGTGGGGCTACACCTTC.